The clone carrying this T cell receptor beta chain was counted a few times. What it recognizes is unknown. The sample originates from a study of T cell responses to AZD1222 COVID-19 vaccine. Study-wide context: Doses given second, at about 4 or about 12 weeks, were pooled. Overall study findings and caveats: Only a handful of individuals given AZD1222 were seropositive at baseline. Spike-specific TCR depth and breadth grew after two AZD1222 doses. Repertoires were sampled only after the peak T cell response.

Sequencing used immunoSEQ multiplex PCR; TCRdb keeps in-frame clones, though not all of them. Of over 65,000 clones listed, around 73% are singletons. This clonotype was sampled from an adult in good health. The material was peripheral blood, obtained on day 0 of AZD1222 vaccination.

In DNA, the CDR3 is TGCGCCAGCAGCGAGACTAGCGGGAGACGGGGTACGCAGTATTTT. Its protein product is CASSETSGRRGTQYF. The gene calls are TRBV10-2 and TRBJ2-3; 12 positions match TRBD2. The CDR3 loop spans 15 amino acids. Germline CDR1 and CDR2: WSHSY and SAAADI. J gave up 8 bases and V 6 bases, and 9 bases lay outside the gene matches.